What follows describes a single TCR beta chain. Sequencing was performed with immunoSEQ multiplex PCR; in TCRdb, only in-frame clones are kept and a portion is missing. The data show under 500,000 clones, 87% seen once. This record belongs to a study of blood T cell repertoires in COVID-19. V dropped 6 bases and J dropped 4; count of bases not matched to a gene: 5. Germline V gene sequence: CDR1 SQVTM, CDR2 ANQGSEA. The CDR3 is 14 amino acids. The genes are TRBV29-1 and TRBJ2-7; 14 positions agree with TRBD2. The sequenced sample was PBMCs or T cells enriched from blood (not recorded which). The origin of this receptor is a woman under 30 with acute COVID-19. CDR3: CSVLGLAGGYEQYF. CDR3 nucleotide sequence: TGCAGCGTCTTAGGACTAGCGGGAGGTTACGAGCAGTACTTC.